This TCR beta chain appears in the sequencing data of a study of T-cell reconstitution after alpha-beta-depleted transplantation in children. Trimming shortened V by 1 base and J by 6 bases, and 17 bases separated the two germline ends. Germline values: CDR1 DFQATT, CDR2 SNEGSKA (reference sequence). The CDR3 has 15 residues. Unique molecular identifiers were incorporated during preparation of the TCRbeta library. In TCRdb, the PCR reads were re-called with MiXCR into one record per CDR3 protein. The sample records around 580,000 distinct CDR3 sequences, 20% to 30% being singletons. The source of this sequence is a boy less than two years old with Wiskott-Aldrich syndrome, due to receive a stem cell transplant. V usage is TRBV20-1 and J usage is TRBJ2-3; D might be TRBD1 (5 bases). The sequencing here drew on PBMCs, taken before TCRalphabeta/CD19-depleted stem cell transplant. The CDR3 DNA reads as TGCAGTGCTAGAGCAGCCCAAACAGGAGTTGATACGCAGTATTTT. Amino acids: CSARAAQTGVDTQYF.